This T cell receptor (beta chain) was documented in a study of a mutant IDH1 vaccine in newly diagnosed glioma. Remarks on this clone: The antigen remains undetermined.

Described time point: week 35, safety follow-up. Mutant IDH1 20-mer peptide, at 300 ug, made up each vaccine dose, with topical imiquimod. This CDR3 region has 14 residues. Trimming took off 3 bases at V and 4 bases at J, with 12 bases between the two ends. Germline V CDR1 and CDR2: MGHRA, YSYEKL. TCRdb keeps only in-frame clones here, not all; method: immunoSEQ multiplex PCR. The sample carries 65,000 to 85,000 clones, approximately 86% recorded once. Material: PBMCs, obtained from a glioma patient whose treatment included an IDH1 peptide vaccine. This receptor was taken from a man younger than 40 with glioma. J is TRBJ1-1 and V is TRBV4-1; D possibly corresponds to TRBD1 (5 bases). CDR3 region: CASSHRGRVTEAFF. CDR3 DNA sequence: TGCGCCAGCAGCCACCGAGGCAGGGTCACTGAAGCTTTCTTT.